Shown below are 3 T cell receptor beta chains from a single sample sequenced in a study of cytomegalovirus exposure and HLA in healthy donors. This PCR relied on a set of 60 Vbeta primers and 13 Jbeta primers. Using immunoSEQ multiplex PCR, the repertoire was profiled, and TCRdb retains in-frame clones only, with some absent. Found here are 75,000 to 95,000 clones; the top ten clones hold 1.5%. Material for sequencing was PBMCs. The receptors originated from an older woman in good health and CMV-seronegative.

V gene TRBV7-8 combines with J gene TRBJ1-2; perhaps TRBD1 as D (5 bases). Germline-derived CDR1 and CDR2 are SGHVS and FQNEAQ. CDR3 size: 13 residues. V was pared by 6 bases and J by 8 bases, with 16 bases between. The chain's CDR3 is CASSNIKGQGYTF. In nucleotides, the CDR3 is TGTGCCAGCAGTAACATCAAGGGGCAAGGCTACACCTTC.

The rearrangement links TRBV4-2 to TRBJ2-1; 7 bases align to TRBD2. This CDR3 is 16 amino acids long. CDR1 is LGHNA and CDR2 is YNFKEQ in the germline V gene. J was trimmed by 1 base and V by 1 base; bases with no gene match: 4. CDR3 bases: TGTGCCAGCAGCCAAGGGCGGGAGCGTTCCTACAATGAGCAGTTCTTC. Its translation: CASSQGRERSYNEQFF.

The rearrangement joins TRBV9 to TRBJ1-2, with D perhaps TRBD1 (6 bases). The CDR3 spans 16 residues. V lost 3 bases, J lost 0 bases, and 15 bases lay in between. Germline V gene sequence: CDR1 SGDLS, CDR2 YYNGEE. CDR3: CASSAHTGWANYGYTF. In nucleotides, the CDR3 is TGTGCCAGCAGCGCCCATACAGGGTGGGCTAACTATGGCTACACCTTC.